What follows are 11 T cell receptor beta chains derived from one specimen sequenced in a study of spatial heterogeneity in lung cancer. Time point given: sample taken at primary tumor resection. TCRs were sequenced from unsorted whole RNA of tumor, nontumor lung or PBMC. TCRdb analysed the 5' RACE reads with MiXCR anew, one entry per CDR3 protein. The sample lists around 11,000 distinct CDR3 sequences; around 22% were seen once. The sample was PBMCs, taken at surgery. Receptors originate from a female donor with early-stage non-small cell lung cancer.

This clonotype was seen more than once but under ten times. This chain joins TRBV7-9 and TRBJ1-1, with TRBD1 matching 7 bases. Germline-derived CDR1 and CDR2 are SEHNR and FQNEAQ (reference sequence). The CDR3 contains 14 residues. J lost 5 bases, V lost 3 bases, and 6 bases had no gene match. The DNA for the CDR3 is TGTGCCAGCAGCTTCGGTCAGGGGGAAACTGAAGCTTTCTTT. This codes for CASSFGQGETEAFF.

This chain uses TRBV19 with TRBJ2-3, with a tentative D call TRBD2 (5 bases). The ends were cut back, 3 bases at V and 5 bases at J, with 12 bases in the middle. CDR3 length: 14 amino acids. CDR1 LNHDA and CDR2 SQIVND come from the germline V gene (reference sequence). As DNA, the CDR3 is TGTGCCAGTAGTATCGGCGGGTATCAAGATACGCAGTATTTT. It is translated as CASSIGGYQDTQYF.

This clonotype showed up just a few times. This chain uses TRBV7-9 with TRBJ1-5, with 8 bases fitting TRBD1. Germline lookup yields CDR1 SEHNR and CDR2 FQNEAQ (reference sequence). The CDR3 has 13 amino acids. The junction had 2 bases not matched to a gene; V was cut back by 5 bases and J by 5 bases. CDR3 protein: CASSATGDQPQHF. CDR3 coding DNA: TGTGCCAGCAGCGCGACAGGGGATCAGCCCCAGCATTTT. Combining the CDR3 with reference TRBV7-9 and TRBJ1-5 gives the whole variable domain DTGVSQNPRHKITKRGQNVTFRCDPISEHNRLYWYRQTLGQGPEFLTYFQNEAQLEKSRLLSDRFSAERPKGSFSTLEIQRTEQGDSAMYLCASSATGDQPQHFGDGTRLSIL.

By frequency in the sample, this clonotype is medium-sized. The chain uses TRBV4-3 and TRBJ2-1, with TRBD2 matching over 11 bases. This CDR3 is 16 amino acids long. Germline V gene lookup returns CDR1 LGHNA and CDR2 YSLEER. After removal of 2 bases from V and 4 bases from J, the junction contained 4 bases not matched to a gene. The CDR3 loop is CASSQLTSGEYNEQFF. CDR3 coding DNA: TGCGCCAGCAGCCAATTGACTAGCGGGGAGTACAATGAGCAGTTCTTC.

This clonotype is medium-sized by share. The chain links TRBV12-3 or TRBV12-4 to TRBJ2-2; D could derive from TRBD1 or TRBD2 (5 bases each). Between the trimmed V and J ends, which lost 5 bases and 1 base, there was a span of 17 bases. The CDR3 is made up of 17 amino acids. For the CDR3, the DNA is TGTGCCAGCAGTCTGGGACGGTACTACCAGAACACCGGGGAGCTGTTTTTT. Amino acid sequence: CASSLGRYYQNTGELFF.

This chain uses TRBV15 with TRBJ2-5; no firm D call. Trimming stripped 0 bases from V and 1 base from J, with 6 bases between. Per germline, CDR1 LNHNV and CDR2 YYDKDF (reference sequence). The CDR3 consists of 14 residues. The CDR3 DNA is TGTGCCACCAGCAGAGATTGGGCCCAAGAGACCCAGTACTTC. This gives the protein CATSRDWAQETQYF.

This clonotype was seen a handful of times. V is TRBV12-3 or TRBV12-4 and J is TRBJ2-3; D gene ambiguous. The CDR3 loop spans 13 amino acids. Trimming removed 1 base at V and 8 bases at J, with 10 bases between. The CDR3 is CASSLETVATQYF. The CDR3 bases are TGTGCCAGCAGTTTAGAAACGGTGGCTACGCAGTATTTT.

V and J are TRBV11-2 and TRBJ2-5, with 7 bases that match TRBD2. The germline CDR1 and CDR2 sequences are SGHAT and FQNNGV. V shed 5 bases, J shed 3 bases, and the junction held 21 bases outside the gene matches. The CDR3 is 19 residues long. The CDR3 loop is CASSTSFGSLAEPEETQYF. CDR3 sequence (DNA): TGTGCCAGCAGCACAAGCTTCGGGAGCCTAGCGGAGCCAGAAGAGACCCAGTACTTC.

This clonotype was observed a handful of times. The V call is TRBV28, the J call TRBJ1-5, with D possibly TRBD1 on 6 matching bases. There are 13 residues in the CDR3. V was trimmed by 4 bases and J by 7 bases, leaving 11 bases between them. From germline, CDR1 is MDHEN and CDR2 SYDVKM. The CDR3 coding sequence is TGTGCCAGCAGTTGGGGGGCCGGGCAGCCCCAGCATTTT. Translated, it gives CASSWGAGQPQHF.

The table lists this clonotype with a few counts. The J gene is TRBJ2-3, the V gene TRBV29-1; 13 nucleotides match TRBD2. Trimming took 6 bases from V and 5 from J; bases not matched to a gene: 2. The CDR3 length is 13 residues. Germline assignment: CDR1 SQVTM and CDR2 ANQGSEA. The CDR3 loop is CSVGLAGLDTQYF. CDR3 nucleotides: TGCAGCGTGGGACTAGCGGGACTAGATACGCAGTATTTT.

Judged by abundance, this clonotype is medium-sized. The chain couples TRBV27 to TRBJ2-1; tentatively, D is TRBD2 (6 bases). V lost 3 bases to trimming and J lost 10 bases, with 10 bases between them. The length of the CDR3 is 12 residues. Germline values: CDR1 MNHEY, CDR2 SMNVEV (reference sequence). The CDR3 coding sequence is TGTGCCAGCAGTTTCTGGGGGAGGGAGCAGTTCTTC. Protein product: CASSFWGREQFF.